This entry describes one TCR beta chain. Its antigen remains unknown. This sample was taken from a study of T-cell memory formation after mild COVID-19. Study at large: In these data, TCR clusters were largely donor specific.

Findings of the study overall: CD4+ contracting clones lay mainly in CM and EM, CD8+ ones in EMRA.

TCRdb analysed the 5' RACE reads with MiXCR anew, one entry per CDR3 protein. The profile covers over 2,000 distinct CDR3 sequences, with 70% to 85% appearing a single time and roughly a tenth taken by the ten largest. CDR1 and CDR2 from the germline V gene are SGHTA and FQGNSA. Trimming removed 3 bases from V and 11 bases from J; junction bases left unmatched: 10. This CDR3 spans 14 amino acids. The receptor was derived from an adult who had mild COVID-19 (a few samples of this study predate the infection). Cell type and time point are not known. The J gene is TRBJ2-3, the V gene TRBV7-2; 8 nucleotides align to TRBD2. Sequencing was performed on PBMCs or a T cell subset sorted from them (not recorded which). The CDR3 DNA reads TGTGCCAGCAGCTTTCCGGGGGCTGCGGGGGGGCAGTATTTT. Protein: CASSFPGAAGGQYF.